The 17 T cell receptor beta chains given below trace back to one sample, sequenced in a study of OX40 agonist ivuxolimab in advanced cancers. Repertoires were generated with immunoSEQ multiplex PCR, while TCRdb's copy carries only in-frame clones and drops some. Altogether some 80,000 clones are present, nearly 90% being singletons, with the ten largest covering roughly 0.7%. Sequencing was performed on CD4+ or CD8+ T cells sorted from blood, taken in a trial of the OX40 agonist ivuxolimab. The receptors shown here come from an adult with an advanced solid tumor such as melanoma, head and neck, liver or kidney cancer.

This chain uses TRBV5-1 with TRBJ2-7; TRBD1 agrees at 7 bases. CDR1 and CDR2 (germline): SGHRS, YFSETQ. Trimming at V came to 2 bases and at J to 2 bases, leaving 7 bases not matched to a gene. The CDR3 has 15 amino acids. The CDR3 loop is CASSFLPGQPYEQYF. In nucleotides, the CDR3 is TGCGCCAGCAGCTTTCTTCCGGGACAGCCCTACGAGCAGTACTTC. Based on the CDR3 plus reference TRBV5-1 and TRBJ2-7, the full variable domain is KAGVTQTPRYLIKTRGQQVTLSCSPISGHRSVSWYQQTPGQGLQFLFEYFSETQRNKGNFPGRFSGRQFSNSRSEMNVSTLELGDSALYLCASSFLPGQPYEQYFGPGTRLTVT.

This clone was observed a handful of times. V gene TRBV28 combines with J gene TRBJ1-3; D remains ambiguous. V was clipped by 6 bases and J by 9 bases, with 12 bases between them. In germline, CDR1 is MDHEN, CDR2 SYDVKM. The CDR3 has 12 residues. CDR3 sequence: CASRESQGTIYF. Here the CDR3 DNA reads TGTGCCAGCAGGGAAAGTCAAGGCACCATATATTTT.

V gene TRBV6-1 combines with J gene TRBJ2-7; D gene uncertain. The CDR3 contains 12 residues. From germline, CDR1 is MNHNS and CDR2 SASEGT. The V end lost 5 bases, the J end lost 6 bases, and 11 bases lay between the germline ends. The CDR3 spells CASSYSRSEQYF. CDR3 sequence (DNA): TGTGCCAGCAGTTATTCTAGGTCCGAGCAGTACTTC.

The chain recombines TRBV6-6 with TRBJ2-7; 7 bases are a match to TRBD1. After removal of 5 bases from V and 5 bases from J, the junction contained 6 bases not matched to a gene. The CDR3 runs to 13 residues. Germline V CDR1 and CDR2: MNHNY, SVGAGI (reference sequence). The CDR3 DNA reads TGTGCCAGCAGTCGACAGGGTCCCCACGAGCAGTACTTC. It translates to CASSRQGPHEQYF.

This CDR3 is CSVEQGGGSRNSPLHF. CDR3 sequence (DNA): TGCAGCGTTGAACAAGGTGGGGGGTCGAGGAATTCACCCCTCCACTTT. V and J are TRBV29-1 and TRBJ1-6, with D possibly matching TRBD1 (5 bases). Germline CDR1 reads SQVTM; CDR2 reads ANQGSEA. There are 16 residues in the CDR3. V lost 2 bases and J lost 7, with 18 bases in between. The full variable domain, completed using reference TRBV29-1 and TRBJ1-6, is SAVISQKPSRDICQRGTSLTIQCQVDSQVTMMFWYRQQPGQSLTLIATANQGSEATYESGFVIDKFPISRPNLTFSTLTVSNMSPEDSSIYLCSVEQGGGSRNSPLHFGNGTRLTVT.

The chain uses TRBV7-2 and TRBJ1-2; D not resolved. Germline loops: CDR1 SGHTA, CDR2 FQGNSA. This CDR3 spans 13 amino acids. Trimming pared 4 bases from V and 2 bases from J, leaving 8 bases between. The CDR3 sequence is CASSSATNYGYTF. CDR3 nucleotide sequence: TGTGCCAGCAGCTCGGCAACCAACTATGGCTACACCTTC.

The V call is TRBV28, the J call TRBJ2-1; no definite D call. V was clipped by 2 bases and J by 4 bases, with 21 bases between them. In germline, CDR1 is MDHEN, CDR2 SYDVKM. This CDR3 comprises 18 residues. The CDR3 region is CASSLRARLVGIYNEQFF. CDR3 in DNA: TGTGCCAGCAGTTTAAGGGCCAGATTAGTGGGGATATACAATGAGCAGTTCTTC.

V is TRBV6-5 and J is TRBJ1-5, with 7 nucleotides matching TRBD1. The CDR3 is 14 amino acids. Germline lookup yields CDR1 MNHEY and CDR2 SVGAGI. The trim removed 8 bases at V and 4 bases at J, leaving 8 bases unmatched. The CDR3, as DNA: TGTGCCAGCTCCCCGGGACAGCCTAATCAGCCCCAGCATTTT. Amino acids: CASSPGQPNQPQHF.

The CDR3 protein is CASSSSGSWGEKLFF. The CDR3 region has the DNA TGTGCCAGCAGTTCCTCCGGGTCCTGGGGTGAAAAACTGTTTTTT. The rearrangement links TRBV27 to TRBJ1-4; D call uncertain. The CDR3 runs 15 residues. Trimming cost V 4 bases and J 7 bases, with 16 bases left between them. CDR1 is MNHEY, CDR2 SMNVEV, per germline (reference sequence).

This clone was observed a single time. V gene TRBV30 combines with J gene TRBJ2-2; 8 nucleotides line up with TRBD1. Germline-derived CDR1 and CDR2 are GTSNPN and SVGIG (reference sequence). The CDR3 loop spans 14 amino acids. The CDR3 sequence: CATPGTGNTGELFF. In DNA, the CDR3 is TGTGCAACTCCCGGGACAGGAAACACCGGGGAGCTGTTTTTT.

This clone was seen a single time. This chain connects TRBV12-5 to TRBJ1-4; D might be TRBD1 (6 bases). The CDR3 totals 14 residues. Trimming took off 6 bases at V and 8 bases at J, with 16 bases between the two ends. Germline CDR1 LGHNT, CDR2 FRNRAP. DNA for the CDR3: TGTGCTAGTGGCCCGGACAGTTGGCAAGAAAAACTGTTTTTT. Its protein is CASGPDSWQEKLFF.

About this clone itself: A read error may produce the germline difference seen at one junction end. The chain is built from TRBV5-1 and TRBJ1-1; 9 bases agree with TRBD1. Germline V lookup: CDR1 SGHRS, CDR2 YFSETQ. This CDR3 has 18 amino acids. The CDR3 DNA sequence: TGCGCCGGCAGCTTGGTCCCTGGGACAGGGACCATGAACACTGAAGCTTTCTTT. It encodes CAGSLVPGTGTMNTEAFF.

This clone was seen a single time. The genes are TRBV28 and TRBJ2-7, with TRBD1 as a possible D gene (8 bases). This CDR3 spans 14 amino acids. V lost 8 bases and J 3 bases, leaving 17 bases between the germline ends. Germline CDR1 and CDR2: MDHEN and SYDVKM. The CDR3 loop reads CASANRGGIYEQYF. CDR3 nucleotide sequence: TGTGCCAGCGCCAACAGGGGGGGAATCTACGAGCAGTACTTC.

The rearrangement joins TRBV28 to TRBJ2-7; 8 nucleotides align to TRBD2. CDR1 and CDR2 from the germline V gene are MDHEN and SYDVKM. This CDR3 has 16 residues. Unmatched junction bases numbered 13, after V lost 6 bases and J lost 3 bases. Here the CDR3 reads CASSPLGSGDHYEQYF. The CDR3 DNA is TGTGCCAGCAGCCCCCTGGGTAGCGGGGACCACTACGAGCAGTACTTC.

The chain links TRBV11-2 to TRBJ2-1, with a tentative D call TRBD1 (6 bases). In germline, CDR1 is SGHAT, CDR2 FQNNGV. The CDR3 covers 15 residues. Trimming removed 3 bases at V and 1 base at J, with 10 bases between. CDR3 sequence: CASSLFGQSYNEQFF. For the CDR3, the DNA is TGTGCCAGCAGCTTGTTTGGACAGTCCTACAATGAGCAGTTCTTC.

This rearrangement joins TRBV30 to TRBJ2-1; tentatively, D is TRBD1 (6 bases). The CDR3 is made up of 14 amino acids. Germline CDR1 is GTSNPN and CDR2 is SVGIG (reference sequence). V was pared by 0 bases and J by 5 bases, with 11 bases between. In DNA, the CDR3 is TGTGCCTGGAGTGTAAACAGGGTGGACAATGAGCAGTTCTTC. Translation: CAWSVNRVDNEQFF.

The sample holds a few counts of this clone. The chain is built from TRBV27 and TRBJ1-1; 7 bases are a match to TRBD1. V was clipped by 7 bases and J by 4 bases; unmatched bases: 12. CDR1 MNHEY and CDR2 SMNVEV come from the germline V gene (reference sequence). The CDR3 length is 15 residues. The CDR3: CASKGGDPGGTEAFF. CDR3 nucleotide sequence: TGTGCCAGCAAGGGAGGGGATCCAGGGGGCACTGAAGCTTTCTTT.